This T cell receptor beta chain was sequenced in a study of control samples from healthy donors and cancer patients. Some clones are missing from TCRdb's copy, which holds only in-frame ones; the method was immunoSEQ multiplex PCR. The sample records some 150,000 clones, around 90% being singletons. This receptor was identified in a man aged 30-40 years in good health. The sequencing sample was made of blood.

CDR3 in amino acids: CASSLKTNEKLFF. CDR3 DNA: TGTGCCAGCAGTTTAAAAACTAATGAAAAACTGTTTTTT. The chain is built from TRBV12-3 or TRBV12-4 and TRBJ1-4, with D hard to call. V gave up 2 bases and J gave up 1 base, with 2 bases separating them. This CDR3 is built from 13 residues.